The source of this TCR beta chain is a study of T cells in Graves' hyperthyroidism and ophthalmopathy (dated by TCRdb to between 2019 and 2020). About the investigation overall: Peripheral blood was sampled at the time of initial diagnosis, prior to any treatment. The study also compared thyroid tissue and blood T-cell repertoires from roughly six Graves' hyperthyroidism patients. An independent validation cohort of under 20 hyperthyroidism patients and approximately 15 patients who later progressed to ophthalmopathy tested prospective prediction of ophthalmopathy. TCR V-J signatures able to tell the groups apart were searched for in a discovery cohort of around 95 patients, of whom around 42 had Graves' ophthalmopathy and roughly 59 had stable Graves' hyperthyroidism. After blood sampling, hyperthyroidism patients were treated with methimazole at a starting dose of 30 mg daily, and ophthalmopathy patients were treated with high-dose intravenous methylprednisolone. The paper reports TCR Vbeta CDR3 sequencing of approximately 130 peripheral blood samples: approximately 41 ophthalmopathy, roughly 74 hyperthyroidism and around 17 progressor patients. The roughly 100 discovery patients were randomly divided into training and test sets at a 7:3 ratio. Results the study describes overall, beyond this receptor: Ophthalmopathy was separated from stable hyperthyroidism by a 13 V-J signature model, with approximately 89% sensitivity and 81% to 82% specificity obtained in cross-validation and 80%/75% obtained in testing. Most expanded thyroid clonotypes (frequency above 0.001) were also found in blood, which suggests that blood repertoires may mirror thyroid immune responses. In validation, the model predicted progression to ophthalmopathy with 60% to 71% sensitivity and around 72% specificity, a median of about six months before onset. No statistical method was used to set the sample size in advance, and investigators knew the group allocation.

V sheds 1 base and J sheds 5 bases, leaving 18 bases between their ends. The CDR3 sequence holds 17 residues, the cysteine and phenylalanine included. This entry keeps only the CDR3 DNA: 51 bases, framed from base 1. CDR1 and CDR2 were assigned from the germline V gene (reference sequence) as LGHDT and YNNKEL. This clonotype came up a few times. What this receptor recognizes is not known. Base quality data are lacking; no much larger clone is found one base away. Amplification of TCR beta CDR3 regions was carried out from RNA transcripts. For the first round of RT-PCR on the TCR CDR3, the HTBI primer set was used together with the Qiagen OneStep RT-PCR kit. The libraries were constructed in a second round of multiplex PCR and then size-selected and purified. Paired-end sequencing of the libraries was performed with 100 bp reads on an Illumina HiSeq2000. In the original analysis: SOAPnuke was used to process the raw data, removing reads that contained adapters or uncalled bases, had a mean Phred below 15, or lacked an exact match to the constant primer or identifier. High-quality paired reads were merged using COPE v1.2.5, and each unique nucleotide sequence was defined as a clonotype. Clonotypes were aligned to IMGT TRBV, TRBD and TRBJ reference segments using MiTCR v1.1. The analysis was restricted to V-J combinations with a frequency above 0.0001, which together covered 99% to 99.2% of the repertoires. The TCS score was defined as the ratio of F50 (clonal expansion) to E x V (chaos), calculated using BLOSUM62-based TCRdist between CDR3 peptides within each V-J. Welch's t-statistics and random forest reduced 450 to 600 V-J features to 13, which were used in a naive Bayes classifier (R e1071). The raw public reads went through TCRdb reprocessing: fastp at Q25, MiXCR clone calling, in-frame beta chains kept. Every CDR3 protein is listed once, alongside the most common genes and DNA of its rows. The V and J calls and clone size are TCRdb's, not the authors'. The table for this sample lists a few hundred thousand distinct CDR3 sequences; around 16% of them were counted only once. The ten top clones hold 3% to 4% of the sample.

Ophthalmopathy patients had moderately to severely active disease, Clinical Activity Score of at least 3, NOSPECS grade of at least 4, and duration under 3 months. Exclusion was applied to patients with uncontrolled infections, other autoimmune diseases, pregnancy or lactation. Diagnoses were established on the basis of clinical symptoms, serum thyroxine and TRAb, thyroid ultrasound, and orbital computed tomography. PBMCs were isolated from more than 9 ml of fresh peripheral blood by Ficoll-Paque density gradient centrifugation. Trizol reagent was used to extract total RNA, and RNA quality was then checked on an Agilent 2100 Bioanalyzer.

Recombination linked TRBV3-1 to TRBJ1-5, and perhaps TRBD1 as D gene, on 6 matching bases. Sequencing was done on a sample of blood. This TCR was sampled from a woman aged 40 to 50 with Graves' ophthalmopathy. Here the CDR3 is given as CASSQGTDLAVDQPQHF. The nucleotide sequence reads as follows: TGTGCCAGCAGCCAAGGGACAGATTTGGCCGTTGATCAGCCCCAGCATTTT. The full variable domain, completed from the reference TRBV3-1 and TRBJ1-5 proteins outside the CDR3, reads DTAVSQTPKYLVTQMGNDKSIKCEQNLGHDTMYWYKQDSKKFLKIMFSYNNKELIINETVPNRFSPKSPDKAHLNLHINSLELGDSAVYFCASSQGTDLAVDQPQHFGDGTRLSIL.